This T cell receptor (beta chain) was sequenced for a study of blood T cell repertoires in COVID-19 (dated by TCRdb to about 2020). Concerning the study at large: Samples from collaborators originated in the United States, Italy and Spain and spanned both the acute and convalescent phases of COVID-19. The repertoires were made available in a free public database intended to serve as a resource for research on the immune response to SARS-CoV-2. The samples were drawn from two sources: the first 160 participants of the ongoing ImmuneRACE study, and 950 to 1,500 subjects contributed by 6 global collaborators. Nearly every sample came with metadata listing a de-identified subject ID, COVID-19 status, age in years and sex. HLA class I and class II types, where available, came from metadata supplied by the sample provider rather than from assay-based typing. Deeply sampled blood TCRbeta repertoires from subjects exposed to, actively infected with, or recovered from COVID-19 were included in the dataset. The material from the prospective study consisted of cDNA or gDNA derived from T cells, B-cell-depleted T cells, or PBMCs. On the study overall, not on this receptor specifically: How much clinical and demographic metadata was included differed by source and by participant, and the metadata was provided uncurated.

TCRbeta CDR3 regions were amplified from genomic DNA using the immunoSEQ Assay, a bias-controlled multiplex PCR. The original pipeline was this. Within the assay, amplification of reference gene primers was used to estimate how many nucleated cells each sample contained. Sequence reads were collapsed and filtered to measure the absolute abundance of every unique TCRbeta CDR3 rearrangement. For each sample, productive Simpson clonality was calculated as the square root of Simpson's diversity index across productive rearrangements. TCRdb re-hosts the immuneACCESS table, in-frame sequences only. Its copies lack some clones; in the studies checked, an unresolved V gene accounts for under half of them, and the cause for the rest is not known. V and J calls plus clone size are reproduced from that table; the DNA served to infer D and trimming. This sample holds around 20,000 clones; roughly 86% were observed only once. Of the sample, roughly 8.3% is held by the ten largest clones.

The CDR3 has 16 amino acids, counting the end cysteine and phenylalanine. The entry retains the CDR3 DNA only, 48 bases that are in frame from base 1. Cut back by 1 base and 0 bases, the V and J ends lie 9 bases apart. Based on the germline V gene (reference sequence), the CDR1 and CDR2 sequences are LGHDT and YNNKEL. For this clone: There is no known antigen for this receptor. Base qualities were left out, and no much larger clone turns up one base away.

Each collaborating institution followed its own protocols to collect whole blood in K2EDTA tubes. For TCRbeta analysis, collaborators shipped samples in one of three forms: frozen whole blood, isolated PBMCs, or DNA extracted from either of those sample types. The chain couples TRBV3-1 (or the pseudogene TRBV3-2) to TRBJ1-4; TRBD1 is a possible D gene, resting on 5 matching bases. The sequencing input was peripheral blood. The receptor was isolated from a human donor in a cohort sampled during active COVID-19. The donor label of this sample is uncertain. The CDR3 region: CASSQGWGATNEKLFF. The nucleotide sequence is TGTGCCAGCAGCCAAGGATGGGGCGCAACTAATGAAAAACTGTTTTTT.